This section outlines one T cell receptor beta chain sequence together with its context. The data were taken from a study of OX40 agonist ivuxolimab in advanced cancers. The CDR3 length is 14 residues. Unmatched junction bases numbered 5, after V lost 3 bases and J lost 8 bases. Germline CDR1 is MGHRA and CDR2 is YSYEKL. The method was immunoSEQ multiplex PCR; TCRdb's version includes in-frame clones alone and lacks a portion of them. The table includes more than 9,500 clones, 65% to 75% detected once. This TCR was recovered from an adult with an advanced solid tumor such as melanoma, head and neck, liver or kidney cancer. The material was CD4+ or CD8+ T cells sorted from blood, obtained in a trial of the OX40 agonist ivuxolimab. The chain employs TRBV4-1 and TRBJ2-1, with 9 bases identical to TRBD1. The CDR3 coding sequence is TGCGCCAGCAGCCATAGGACAGGGGAGGATGAGCAGTTCTTC. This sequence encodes CASSHRTGEDEQFF.